This is a list of T cell receptor beta chains from one sample in a study of OX40 agonist ivuxolimab in advanced cancers. Produced via immunoSEQ multiplex PCR; TCRdb's table is partial and in-frame only. Of over 55,000 clones listed, around 80% are singletons. Sequenced here: CD4+ or CD8+ T cells sorted from blood, sampled in a trial of the OX40 agonist ivuxolimab. The receptor set was obtained from an adult with an advanced solid tumor such as melanoma, head and neck, liver or kidney cancer. Both conserved end residues are part of each CDR3. Fields, in order: clone size, J gene, V gene, D gene, CDR3 protein, CDR3 DNA. D genes are given only for firm matches. Some rows mark clone size as missing; the rest say once, few, many or name a class of expanded clone.

>-|TRBJ1-1|TRBV7-6|-
CASSSLGGGAGTEAFF
TGTGCCAGCAGCTCCCTTGGTGGGGGCGCGGGTACTGAAGCTTTCTTT
>-|TRBJ1-2|TRBV30|-
CAWNSQGYYGYTF
TGTGCCTGGAATTCGCAGGGGTACTATGGCTACACCTTC
>-|TRBJ1-5|TRBV2|TRBD1
CASSERFQGASLNQPQHF
TGTGCCAGCAGTGAAAGGTTCCAGGGGGCGAGTTTAAATCAGCCCCAGCATTTT
>-|TRBJ2-1|TRBV5-1|-
CASSPAGPLNEQFF
TGCGCCAGCAGCCCGGCGGGCCCCCTCAATGAGCAGTTCTTC
>-|TRBJ1-3|TRBV7-2|-
CASSFSGASGNTIYF
TGTGCCAGCAGTTTCTCAGGGGCCTCTGGAAACACCATATATTTT
>-|TRBJ1-3|TRBV15|TRBD1
CATSRDFRQGPGNTIYF
TGTGCCACCAGCAGAGATTTTAGACAGGGGCCTGGAAACACCATATATTTT
>-|TRBJ2-3|TRBV18|TRBD2
CASSPQGTSGGAGTDTQYF
TGTGCCAGCTCACCACAAGGGACTAGCGGGGGGGCCGGCACAGATACGCAGTATTTT
>once|TRBJ1-1|TRBV5-1|TRBD1
CASSLVSDRGRDTEAFF
TGCGCCAGCAGCTTGGTAAGCGACAGGGGGCGAGACACTGAAGCTTTCTTT
>-|TRBJ2-1|TRBV27|-
CASSFLVNSYNEQFF
TGTGCCAGCAGTTTTCTGGTAAACTCCTACAATGAGCAGTTCTTC
>-|TRBJ2-1|TRBV6-5|-
CASRKEGDNEQFF
TGTGCCAGCAGGAAGGAGGGGGACAATGAGCAGTTCTTC
>few|TRBJ2-1|TRBV6-5|-
CASRHGPGSNEQFF
TGTGCCAGCAGGCACGGGCCTGGGAGCAATGAGCAGTTCTTC
>few|TRBJ1-2|TRBV5-1|-
CASSLEWTSKDYTF
TGCGCCAGCAGCTTGGAGTGGACGAGTAAGGACTACACCTTC
>-|TRBJ2-3|TRBV27|TRBD2
CASSGLAGFTDTQYF
TGTGCCAGCAGTGGACTAGCGGGATTCACAGATACGCAGTATTTT
>-|TRBJ2-3|TRBV5-1|TRBD1
CASSADRGPTDTQYF
TGCGCCAGCAGCGCGGACAGGGGCCCCACAGATACGCAGTATTTT
>-|TRBJ1-5|TRBV15|-
CATSLTANQPQHF
TGTGCCACCAGTTTGACGGCGAATCAGCCCCAGCATTTT
>-|TRBJ2-7|TRBV6-5|-
CASTRDGDYEQYF
TGTGCCAGCACCCGGGACGGGGACTACGAGCAGTACTTC
>-|TRBJ1-3|TRBV14|-
CASSQVGGEGNTIYF
TGTGCCAGCAGCCAAGTTGGAGGAGAAGGAAACACCATATATTTT
>-|TRBJ1-1|TRBV30|-
CAWNTPRATREAFF
TGTGCCTGGAACACACCGCGGGCCACTCGTGAAGCTTTCTTT
>-|TRBJ1-3|TRBV4-3|-
CASSQDTTGSAGNTIYF
TGCGCCAGCAGCCAAGATACCACAGGGTCGGCTGGAAACACCATATATTTT
>-|TRBJ2-3|TRBV7-2|TRBD1
CASSLLQGGTDTQYF
TGTGCCAGCAGCTTACTTCAGGGGGGCACAGATACGCAGTATTTT
>-|TRBJ1-4|TRBV6-1|-
CASSEALQGLREKLFF
TGTGCCAGCAGTGAAGCGCTTCAGGGGTTAAGAGAAAAACTGTTTTTT
>-|TRBJ2-5|TRBV18|-
CASSPSNGETQYF
TGTGCCAGCTCACCTTCGAACGGAGAGACCCAGTACTTC
>once|TRBJ1-2|TRBV18|TRBD1
CASSPSAGGRGYTF
TGTGCCAGCTCACCATCGGCAGGGGGTAGAGGCTACACCTTC
>once|TRBJ1-4|TRBV11-2|TRBD1
CASIPTQKPGQTNEKLFF
TGTGCCAGCATCCCGACACAAAAACCGGGACAGACTAATGAAAAACTGTTTTTT
>-|TRBJ2-3|TRBV4-1|-
CASSKDGGTDTQYF
TGCGCCAGCAGCAAAGACGGAGGCACAGATACGCAGTATTTT
>once|TRBJ1-2|TRBV6-6|TRBD1
CASSYVTLGQGYGYTF
TGTGCCAGCAGTTACGTGACCCTGGGACAGGGGTATGGCTACACCTTC
>-|TRBJ1-2|TRBV5-1|-
CASTEAGEEDGYTF
TGCGCCAGCACAGAGGCAGGGGAGGAAGATGGCTACACCTTC
>few|TRBJ1-5|TRBV7-9|-
CASSSTGQPQHF
TGTGCCAGCAGCTCCACAGGGCAGCCCCAGCATTTT
>-|TRBJ1-5|TRBV10-1|TRBD1
CASSERGGDRGRSGNQPQHF
TGCGCCAGCAGTGAGAGGGGGGGGGACAGGGGGCGTAGCGGCAATCAGCCCCAGCATTTT
>once|TRBJ2-3|TRBV15|-
CATTRDIVVGDTQYF
TGTGCCACCACCCGGGACATCGTTGTAGGAGATACGCAGTATTTT
>-|TRBJ2-1|TRBV2|TRBD2
CASSVGTSNEQFF
TGTGCCAGCAGTGTCGGGACTAGCAATGAGCAGTTCTTC
>-|TRBJ1-5|TRBV7-2|-
CASSLVGGPSNQPQHF
TGTGCCAGCAGCTTAGTTGGGGGCCCAAGCAATCAGCCCCAGCATTTT
>-|TRBJ2-1|TRBV9|TRBD2
CASTPGTSSYNEQFF
TGTGCCAGCACCCCCGGGACTAGTTCCTACAATGAGCAGTTCTTC
>-|TRBJ1-2|TRBV5-4|-
CASSLGPGNYGYTF
TGTGCCAGCAGCTTGGGGCCAGGAAACTATGGCTACACCTTC
>-|TRBJ1-2|TRBV4-1|-
CASSQDRGYDYGYTF
TGCGCCAGCAGCCAAGATCGAGGGTACGACTATGGCTACACCTTC
>-|TRBJ2-1|TRBV25-1|TRBD2
CASSGGLAGSYSEQFF
TGTGCCAGCAGTGGAGGACTAGCGGGATCCTACAGTGAGCAGTTCTTC
>once|TRBJ1-1|TRBV28|-
CASSHGDTRPEAFF
TGTGCCAGCAGTCACGGGGACACCCGGCCTGAAGCTTTCTTT
>-|TRBJ2-2|TRBV20-1|TRBD1
CSARGTGELFF
TGCAGTGCCAGGGGGACCGGGGAGCTGTTTTTT
>few|TRBJ2-7|TRBV6-5|TRBD1
CASRQDRGLYEQYF
TGTGCCAGTCGTCAGGACAGGGGGCTGTACGAGCAGTACTTC
>once|TRBJ1-2|TRBV10-3|-
CATSGGYGYTF
TGTGCCACTTCAGGCGGGTATGGCTACACCTTC
>-|TRBJ1-1|TRBV18|-
CASSQLAGTEAFF
TGTGCCAGCTCACAACTCGCCGGGACTGAAGCTTTCTTT
>-|TRBJ2-2|TRBV6-6|TRBD1
CASSSDRVYTGELFF
TGTGCCAGCAGCTCGGACAGGGTGTACACCGGGGAGCTGTTTTTT
>-|TRBJ2-3|TRBV29-1|-
CSVEGFRDTQYF
TGCAGCGTTGAAGGTTTTAGGGATACGCAGTATTTT
>-|TRBJ2-7|TRBV20-1|-
CSAGRDYEQYF
TGCAGTGCTGGACGGGACTACGAGCAGTACTTC
>-|TRBJ1-2|TRBV30|-
CAWSTGSGPTGYTF
TGTGCCTGGAGCACAGGTTCCGGACCCACAGGCTACACCTTC
>-|TRBJ2-3|TRBV28|TRBD1
CASSRTRDRVPDTQYF
TGTGCCAGCAGTCGAACCCGGGACAGGGTCCCAGATACGCAGTATTTT
>once|TRBJ1-6|TRBV21-1|-
CASSKAADRGKKPYNSPLHF
TGTGCCAGCAGCAAAGCTGCCGACCGGGGGAAAAAACCCTATAATTCACCCCTCCACTTT
>-|TRBJ2-5|TRBV5-4|-
CASSLEQGRETQYF
TGTGCCAGCAGCTTGGAACAGGGACGTGAGACCCAGTACTTC
>-|TRBJ2-1|TRBV6-5|-
CASSSRRGGYEQFF
TGTGCCAGCAGTTCGCGTAGGGGCGGCTATGAGCAGTTCTTC
>-|TRBJ2-2|TRBV9|-
CASSPSFDVRVNTGELFF
TGTGCCAGCAGCCCAAGTTTTGACGTTCGAGTGAACACCGGGGAGCTGTTTTTT
>-|TRBJ2-5|TRBV19|-
CASSIGPGAETQYF
TGTGCCAGTAGTATAGGTCCGGGGGCGGAGACCCAGTACTTC
>-|TRBJ1-1|TRBV7-3|-
CASSLRGGEAFF
TGTGCCAGCAGCCTTAGGGGGGGTGAAGCTTTCTTT
>-|TRBJ2-2|TRBV5-1|TRBD1
CASSNGQGVPNTGELFF
TGCGCCAGCAGCAACGGACAGGGCGTGCCGAACACCGGGGAGCTGTTTTTT
>few|TRBJ1-1|TRBV7-9|-
CASSFRVDTEAFF
TGTGCCAGCAGCTTTCGGGTGGACACTGAAGCTTTCTTT
>-|TRBJ1-6|TRBV2|-
CASSEGYSPLHF
TGTGCCAGCAGCGAAGGATATTCACCCCTCCACTTT